This T cell receptor beta chain was identified during a study of beta chain features in type 1 diabetes. Between the trimmed V and J ends, which lost 0 bases and 5 bases, there was a span of 9 bases. The CDR3 is 13 residues long. Germline V gene data show CDR1 as SGHDT and CDR2 as YYEEEE. Investigators reverse transcribed all isolated RNA, so they sequenced expressed TCRB transcripts. Data came from immunoSEQ multiplex PCR; TCRdb stores just in-frame clones and leaves some out. This repertoire shows some 410,000 clones, 14% found once; its top ten account for roughly 0.038%. The source is a man aged 25-45 years in good health. This chain links TRBV5-6 with TRBJ2-7, with D perhaps matching TRBD1 (6 bases). Sequencing used naive CD4+ T cells from blood. CDR3 sequence reads: CASSLEQGDEQYV. The CDR3, as DNA: TGTGCCAGCAGCTTGGAACAGGGAGACGAGCAGTACGTC.